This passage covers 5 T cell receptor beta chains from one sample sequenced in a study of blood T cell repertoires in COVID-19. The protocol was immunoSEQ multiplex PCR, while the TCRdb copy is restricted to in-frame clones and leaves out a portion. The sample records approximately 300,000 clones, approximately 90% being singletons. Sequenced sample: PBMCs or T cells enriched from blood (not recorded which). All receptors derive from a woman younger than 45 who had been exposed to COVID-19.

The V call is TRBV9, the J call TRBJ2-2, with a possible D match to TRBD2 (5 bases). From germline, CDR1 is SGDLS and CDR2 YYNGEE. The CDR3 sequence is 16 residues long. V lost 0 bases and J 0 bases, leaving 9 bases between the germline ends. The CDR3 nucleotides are TGTGCCAGCAGCGTAGCTACCGGGACGAACACCGGGGAGCTGTTTTTT. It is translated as CASSVATGTNTGELFF.

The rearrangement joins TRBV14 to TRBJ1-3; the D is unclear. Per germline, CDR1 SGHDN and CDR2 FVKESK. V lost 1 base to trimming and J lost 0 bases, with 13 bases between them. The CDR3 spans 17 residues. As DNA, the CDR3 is TGTGCCAGCAGCCAAGGTGTAAACTGGAGCTCTGGAAACACCATATATTTT. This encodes CASSQGVNWSSGNTIYF. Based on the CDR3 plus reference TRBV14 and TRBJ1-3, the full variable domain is EAGVTQFPSHSVIEKGQTVTLRCDPISGHDNLYWYRRVMGKEIKFLLHFVKESKQDESGMPNNRFLAERTGGTYSTLKVQPAELEDSGVYFCASSQGVNWSSGNTIYFGEGSWLTVV.

The CDR3 reads CAGQGAKNTEAFF. The DNA of the CDR3 is TGTGCCGGACAGGGAGCAAAGAACACTGAAGCTTTCTTT. This rearrangement joins TRBV12-3 or TRBV12-4 to TRBJ1-1; 8 positions agree with TRBD1. J was trimmed by 1 base and V by 11 bases; bases with no gene match: 6. The CDR3 has 13 amino acids.

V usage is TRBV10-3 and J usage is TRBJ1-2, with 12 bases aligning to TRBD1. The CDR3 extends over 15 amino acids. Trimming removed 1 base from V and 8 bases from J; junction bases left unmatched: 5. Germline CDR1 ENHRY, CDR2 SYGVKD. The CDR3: CAISEFGTGGDGYTF. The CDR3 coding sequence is TGTGCCATCAGTGAGTTCGGGACAGGGGGCGACGGCTACACCTTC.

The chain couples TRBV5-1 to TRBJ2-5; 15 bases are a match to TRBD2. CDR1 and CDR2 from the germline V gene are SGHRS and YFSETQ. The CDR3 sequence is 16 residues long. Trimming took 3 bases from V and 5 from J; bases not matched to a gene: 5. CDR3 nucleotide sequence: TGCGCCAGCAGCTCGGGACTAGCGGGGGGTTGGGAGACCCAGTACTTC. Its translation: CASSSGLAGGWETQYF.